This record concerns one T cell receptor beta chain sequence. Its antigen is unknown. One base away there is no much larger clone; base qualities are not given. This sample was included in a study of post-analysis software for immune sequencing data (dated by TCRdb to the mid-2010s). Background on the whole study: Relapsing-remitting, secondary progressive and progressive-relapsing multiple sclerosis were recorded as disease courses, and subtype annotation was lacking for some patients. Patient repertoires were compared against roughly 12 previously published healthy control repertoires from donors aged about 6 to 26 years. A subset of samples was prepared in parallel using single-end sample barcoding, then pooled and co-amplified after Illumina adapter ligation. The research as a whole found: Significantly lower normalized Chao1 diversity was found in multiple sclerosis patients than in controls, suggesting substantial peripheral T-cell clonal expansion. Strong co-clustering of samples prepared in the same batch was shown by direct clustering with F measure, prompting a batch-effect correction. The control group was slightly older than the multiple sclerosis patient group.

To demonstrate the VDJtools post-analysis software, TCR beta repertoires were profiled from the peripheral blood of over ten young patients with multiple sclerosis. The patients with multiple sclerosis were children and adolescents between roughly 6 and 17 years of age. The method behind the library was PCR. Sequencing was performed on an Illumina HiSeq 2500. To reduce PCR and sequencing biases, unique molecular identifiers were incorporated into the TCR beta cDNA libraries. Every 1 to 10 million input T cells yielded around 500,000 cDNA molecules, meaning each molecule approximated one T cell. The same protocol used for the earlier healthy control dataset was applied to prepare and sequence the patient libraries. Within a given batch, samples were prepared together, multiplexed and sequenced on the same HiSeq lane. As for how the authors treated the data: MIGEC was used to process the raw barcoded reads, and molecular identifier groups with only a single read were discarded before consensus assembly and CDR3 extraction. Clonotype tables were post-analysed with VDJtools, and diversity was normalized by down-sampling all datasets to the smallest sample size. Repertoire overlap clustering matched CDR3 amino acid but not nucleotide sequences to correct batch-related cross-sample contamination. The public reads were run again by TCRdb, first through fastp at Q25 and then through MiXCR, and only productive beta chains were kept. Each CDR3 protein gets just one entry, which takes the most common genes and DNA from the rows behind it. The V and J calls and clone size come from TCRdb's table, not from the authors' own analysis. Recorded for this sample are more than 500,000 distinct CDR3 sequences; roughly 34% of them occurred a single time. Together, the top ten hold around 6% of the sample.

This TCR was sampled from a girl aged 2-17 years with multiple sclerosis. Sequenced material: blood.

CDR3 loop: CASSWYRGGGTDTQYF. The nucleotides are TGTGCCAGCAGTTGGTATCGTGGGGGGGGCACAGATACGCAGTATTTT. This chain is built from TRBV12-3 or TRBV12-4 and TRBJ2-3, with 7 bases in between that match TRBD2. The CDR3 covers 16 residues, taking in both the cysteine and the phenylalanine. The DNA shown is the 48-base CDR3, in frame from base 1. After removal of 4 bases from V and 1 base from J, the junction retains 8 bases not matched to a gene.